This paragraph reports one TCR beta chain. This entry belongs to a study of Ad26.COV2.S vaccination and SARS-CoV-2 variants. The CDR3 sequence is 13 residues long. CDR1 and CDR2 from the germline V gene are SGHDT and YYEEEE. V lost 0 bases and J lost 5, with 5 bases in between. Profiling relied on immunoSEQ multiplex PCR, and the TCRdb table lists in-frame clones only, not all of them. The table shows about 680,000 clones, with around 90% occurring only once. Sample treatment: some 19 received Ad26.COV2.S at low or high dose, single or two shots; several received placebo; per-sample allocation not given. Specimens were obtained on day 63 following the first vaccine or placebo injection.

The sequence came from a person aged 18-65 years who received the Ad26.COV2.S COVID-19 vaccine or a placebo. This specimen consisted of peripheral blood, obtained in a trial of Ad26.COV2.S vaccine versus placebo. The genes are TRBV5-6 and TRBJ2-2; unclear D gene. CDR3 in DNA: TGTGCCAGCAGCTTGGGATCTACCGGGGAGCTGTTTTTT. This codes for CASSLGSTGELFF.